The sequence of this T cell receptor (beta chain) was determined in a study of neurological immune-mediated disorders. Study conclusions and caveats: No sharing of CDR3 amino acid sequences was observed among expanded clones across subjects, suggesting private repertoires in all groups. While HTLV-1-associated myelopathy showed the greatest TCR clonal expansion, multiple sclerosis showed the least, falling below healthy controls.

PBMCs stored at -80 C, numbering 2 million, were the origin of the unsorted libraries. With respect to this clonotype: What it recognizes is unknown.

This CDR3 is built from 17 residues. V lost 1 base, J lost 4 bases, and 20 bases lay in between. The germline gives CDR1 SGHRS, CDR2 YFSETQ. Each CDR3 protein gets one entry after TCRdb re-called the 5' RACE reads with MiXCR. The sample lists 60,000 to 70,000 distinct CDR3 sequences, approximately 5.1% occurring once. Specimen: PBMCs. The chain employs TRBV5-1 and TRBJ1-2, with D tentatively TRBD1 (5 bases). The receptor comes from a human donor with multiple sclerosis. The donor label of this sample is uncertain. In DNA form, the CDR3 reads TGCGCCAGCAGCTTGAGGGTTAGAGATCGGGGCGTCTATGGCTACACCTTC. It is translated as CASSLRVRDRGVYGYTF.